The 22 T cell receptor beta chains reported below all come from one sample, sequenced in a study of control samples from healthy donors and cancer patients. Assay used: immunoSEQ multiplex PCR; TCRdb lists only in-frame clones, some missing. Of around 75,000 clones listed, almost 95% are singletons. Sequencing was carried out using blood. All receptors derive from a woman in her fifties or sixties in good health.

The chain employs TRBV27 and TRBJ1-2, with 7 bases lining up with TRBD1. Germline loops: CDR1 MNHEY, CDR2 SMNVEV (reference sequence). The J segment lost 6 bases and the V segment lost 0 bases, leaving 4 bases of the junction unmatched. The CDR3 runs 14 residues. CDR3 DNA: TGTGCCAGCAGTTTATCGAGGGGACAGCATGGCTACACCTTC. This gives the protein CASSLSRGQHGYTF.

This chain uses TRBV6-5 with TRBJ2-7; D is uncertain. Trimming cost V 6 bases and J 7 bases, with 7 bases left between them. CDR3 length: 10 amino acids. Germline loops: CDR1 MNHEY, CDR2 SVGAGI. CDR3 in amino acids: CASRSREQYF. In nucleotides, the CDR3 is TGTGCCAGCAGGAGTCGAGAGCAGTACTTC.

The chain has TRBV29-1 and TRBJ2-3; 14 bases fit TRBD2. In germline, CDR1 is SQVTM, CDR2 ANQGSEA. With V trimmed by 7 bases and J by 4 bases, 4 bases remained unmatched. This CDR3 has 14 residues. As DNA, the CDR3 is TGCAGCGCAACGGGACTAGCGGGAGCAGATACGCAGTATTTT. Its protein is CSATGLAGADTQYF.

The chain joins TRBV4-1 to TRBJ2-7; TRBD1 agrees at 7 bases. Germline V gives CDR1 MGHRA, CDR2 YSYEKL. V lost 3 bases to trimming and J lost 5 bases; unmatched junction nucleotides: 7. The length of the CDR3 is 14 residues. The CDR3 coding sequence is TGCGCCAGCAGCCAGACAGGGCTTTCCCACGAGCAGTACTTC. Protein: CASSQTGLSHEQYF.

The rearrangement links TRBV3-1 (or the pseudogene TRBV3-2) to TRBJ2-2; 7 positions match TRBD1. Germline V lookup: CDR1 LGHDT, CDR2 YNNKEL (reference sequence). The V gene end was trimmed by 0 bases and the J gene end by 5 bases; junction bases not matched to a gene: 12. The CDR3 totals 18 residues. CDR3 DNA: TGTGCCAGCAGCCAAGATCTTACAGGGGCGATTGGTACCGGGGAGCTGTTTTTT. Its protein product is CASSQDLTGAIGTGELFF.

This clone has a handful of counts. The chain combines TRBV30 with TRBJ2-5; maybe TRBD1 (5 bases). The ends were cut back, 5 bases at V and 5 bases at J, with 9 bases in the middle. CDR1 is GTSNPN and CDR2 is SVGIG in the germline V gene (reference sequence). CDR3 length: 11 amino acids. Here the CDR3 reads CAWARGETQYF. Written as DNA, the CDR3 is TGTGCCTGGGCTAGGGGTGAGACCCAGTACTTC.

This clone was found a few times. J is TRBJ2-6 and V is TRBV18, with TRBD1 matching over 7 bases. J was trimmed by 0 bases and V by 6 bases; bases with no gene match: 2. Germline loops: CDR1 KGHSH, CDR2 LQKENI. This CDR3 contains 15 residues. The CDR3 DNA is TGTGCCAGCTCGACAGGGAGCTCTGGGGCCAACGTCCTGACTTTC. Translating it yields CASSTGSSGANVLTF.

This chain joins TRBV18 and TRBJ1-5; D possibly corresponds to TRBD1 (5 bases). V lost 3 bases and J 10 bases, leaving 13 bases between the germline ends. From germline, CDR1 is KGHSH and CDR2 LQKENI. This CDR3 region has 13 residues. CDR3 sequence: CASSPGGTDPQHF. In DNA, the CDR3 is TGTGCCAGCTCACCGGGGGGGACCGATCCCCAGCATTTT.

The CDR3 region has the DNA TGTGCCAGCAGCCAAGAGACTAGCGGGAGGTTCCCCTCCTACGAGCAGTACTTC. It codes for CASSQETSGRFPSYEQYF. The chain combines TRBV3-1 (or the pseudogene TRBV3-2) with TRBJ2-7; 13 bases are shared with TRBD2. Germline loops: CDR1 LGHDT, CDR2 YNNKEL (reference sequence). Trimming cost V 0 bases and J 0 bases; bases outside gene matches: 5. The CDR3 contains 18 residues.

The chain carries TRBV24-1 and TRBJ2-3; 14 nucleotides match TRBD2. The CDR3 is 17 residues long. After removal of 5 bases from V and 1 base from J, the junction contained 4 bases not matched to a gene. CDR1 is KGHDR, CDR2 SFDVKD, per germline. The CDR3 DNA is TGTGCCACCAGTGGGGGACTAGCGGGAGTTCGCACAGATACGCAGTATTTT. It codes for CATSGGLAGVRTDTQYF.

As for this clone: Other DNA sequences from this sample encode an identical CDR3 as well. V and J are TRBV28 and TRBJ1-2; no reliable D call. This CDR3 comprises 12 residues. V was clipped by 9 bases and J by 4 bases, with 12 bases between them. Germline values: CDR1 MDHEN, CDR2 SYDVKM. CDR3 region: CASSRTVYGYTF. CDR3 nucleotide sequence: TGTGCCAGTAGCAGGACCGTCTATGGCTACACCTTC.

The rearrangement joins TRBV28 to TRBJ1-2, with TRBD1 identical over 10 bases. This CDR3 spans 14 amino acids. V lost 5 bases and J lost 7; bases outside the gene matches: 7. In germline, CDR1 is MDHEN, CDR2 SYDVKM. The CDR3: CASSPGTGVVGYTF. The CDR3 region has the DNA TGTGCCAGCAGTCCCGGGACAGGGGTGGTTGGCTACACCTTC.

The CDR3 loop is CASSGPGQGTYEQYF. The CDR3 coding sequence is TGTGCCAGCAGTGGACCGGGACAGGGCACCTACGAGCAGTACTTC. The rearrangement links TRBV28 to TRBJ2-7; 9 bases fit TRBD1. The CDR3 is 15 amino acids. The germline V gene has CDR1 MDHEN and CDR2 SYDVKM. V lost 5 bases, J lost 2 bases, and 7 bases stayed unmatched.

The chain links TRBV2 to TRBJ2-1, with 8 bases fitting TRBD1. V gave up 5 bases and J gave up 0 bases; unmatched junction bases: 6. This CDR3 comprises 16 residues. Germline-derived CDR1 and CDR2 are SNHLY and FYNNEI. The CDR3 nucleotides read TGTGCCAGCAGTTGGGGACAGGTTATCTCCTACAATGAGCAGTTCTTC. Its translation: CASSWGQVISYNEQFF.

Here the CDR3 reads CASSCAGRVAGELFF. CDR3 in DNA: TGTGCCAGCAGTTGCGCAGGCCGAGTGGCCGGGGAGCTGTTTTTT. This sequence joins TRBV6-5 and TRBJ2-2, with unresolved D. Germline V gene data show CDR1 as MNHEY and CDR2 as SVGAGI. The CDR3 is made up of 15 amino acids. V gave up 4 bases and J gave up 6 bases, with 15 bases separating them.

The V call is TRBV28, the J call TRBJ1-1; perhaps TRBD1 as D (5 bases). V shed 6 bases and J shed 4 bases, with 12 bases lying between them. This CDR3 region has 13 residues. CDR1 MDHEN and CDR2 SYDVKM come from the germline V gene. CDR3 bases: TGTGCCAGCAGGACCAGGGCTGCCACTGAAGCTTTCTTT. This sequence encodes CASRTRAATEAFF. The full variable domain, with the rest looked up from reference TRBV28 and TRBJ1-1, is DVKVTQSSRYLVKRTGEKVFLECVQDMDHENMFWYRQDPGLGLRLIYFSYDVKMKEKGDIPEGYSVSREKKERFSLILESASTNQTSMYLCASRTRAATEAFFGQGTRLTVV.

Here the CDR3 reads CASSFAGTSTDTQYF. The CDR3 DNA is TGTGCCAGCAGTTTTGCCGGGACTAGCACAGATACGCAGTATTTT. The rearrangement uses TRBV28 and TRBJ2-3; a possible D gene is TRBD2 (6 bases). V lost 3 bases to trimming and J lost 0 bases, with 10 bases between them. The CDR3 loop spans 15 amino acids. Germline assignment: CDR1 MDHEN and CDR2 SYDVKM.

V is TRBV19 and J is TRBJ1-2; the D is unclear. CDR1 and CDR2 from the germline V gene are LNHDA and SQIVND (reference sequence). The CDR3 extends over 13 amino acids. The germline V and J ends were trimmed by 6 bases and 7 bases, with 15 bases remaining between them. The CDR3 coding sequence is TGTGCCAGTAGCCCGTCAGGTGGCAGTGGCTACACCTTC. This translates into CASSPSGGSGYTF.

The DNA for the CDR3 is TGTGCCAGCAGCCAAGATTATAGGGGACAGGGGGGTTCAACCGGGGAGCTGTTTTTT. This translates into CASSQDYRGQGGSTGELFF. The chain carries TRBV5-6 and TRBJ2-2; TRBD1 aligns across 11 bases. CDR1 SGHDT and CDR2 YYEEEE come from the germline V gene. V lost 4 bases and J lost 5; bases outside the gene matches: 16. CDR3 length: 19 amino acids.

The chain combines TRBV28 with TRBJ2-7; the D call may be TRBD1 or TRBD2 (6 bases each). The CDR3 consists of 13 residues. Germline CDR1 is MDHEN and CDR2 is SYDVKM. V dropped 5 bases and J dropped 7 bases, with 15 bases sitting between them. CDR3 residues: CASSLTGAGEQYF. The CDR3 nucleotides read TGTGCCAGCAGTCTAACGGGGGCTGGGGAGCAGTACTTC.

This rearrangement joins TRBV28 to TRBJ1-5; 9 nucleotides line up with TRBD1. CDR3 length equals 17 residues. Germline trimming cut 1 base from V and 2 bases from J; bases unmatched to any gene: 6. CDR1 is MDHEN, CDR2 SYDVKM, per germline. Here the CDR3 reads CASSLYRTGVRNQPQHF. The CDR3 region has the DNA TGTGCCAGCAGTTTATACAGGACAGGGGTGCGCAATCAGCCCCAGCATTTT.

The rearrangement links TRBV7-3 to TRBJ2-5; weak D call: TRBD2 (5 bases). The CDR3 has 13 amino acids. CDR1 and CDR2 (germline): SGHTA, FQGTGA. V was trimmed by 5 bases and J by 4 bases, leaving 11 bases between them. This chain's CDR3 is CASSPAGRETQYF. The CDR3 DNA sequence: TGTGCCAGCAGCCCCGCGGGCCGAGAGACCCAGTACTTC. Full variable domain (missing parts from reference TRBV7-3 and TRBJ2-5): GAGVSQTPSNKVTEKGKYVELRCDPISGHTALYWYRQSLGQGPEFLIYFQGTGAADDSGLPNDRFFAVRPEGSVSTLKIQRTERGDSAVYLCASSPAGRETQYFGPGTRLLVL.